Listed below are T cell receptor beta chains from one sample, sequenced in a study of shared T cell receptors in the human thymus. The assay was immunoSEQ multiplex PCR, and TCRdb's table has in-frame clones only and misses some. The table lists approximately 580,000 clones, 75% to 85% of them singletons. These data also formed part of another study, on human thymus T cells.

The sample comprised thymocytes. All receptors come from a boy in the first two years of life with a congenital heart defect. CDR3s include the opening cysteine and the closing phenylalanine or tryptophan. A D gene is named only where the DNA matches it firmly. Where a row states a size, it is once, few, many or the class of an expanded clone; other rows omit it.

CASGLEEAEQYF TGTGCCAGCGGTCTCGAGGAGGCCGAGCAGTACTTC TRBJ2-7 NA NA TRBV6-5
CASSRDPGTGGSGDYNEQFF TGCGCCAGCAGCCGAGACCCCGGGACAGGGGGTAGCGGAGACTACAATGAGCAGTTCTTC TRBJ2-1 NA TRBD1 TRBV4-1
CASSPRTGRHQPQHF TGTGCCAGCAGTCCGCGGACAGGGCGGCATCAGCCCCAGCATTTT TRBJ1-5 NA TRBD1 TRBV6-5
CASSPNRDHDEQYF TGTGCCAGCAGCCCGAACAGGGACCACGACGAGCAGTACTTC TRBJ2-7 NA NA TRBV14
CASRDPGFNQPQHF TGTGCCAGTAGAGATCCGGGGTTCAATCAGCCCCAGCATTTT TRBJ1-5 NA NA TRBV19
CASISFTEAFF TGTGCCAGCATCTCTTTCACTGAAGCTTTCTTT TRBJ1-1 NA NA TRBV7-2
CATSSYTGELFF TGTGCCACCAGCAGCTACACCGGGGAGCTGTTTTTT TRBJ2-2 once NA TRBV15
CASSPPGAGRRNYGYTF TGTGCCAGCTCACCACCGGGTGCGGGGCGAAGGAACTATGGCTACACCTTC TRBJ1-2 NA NA TRBV18
CASSYRARDRDYEQYF TGTGCCAGCAGTTACAGGGCCCGGGACAGAGACTACGAGCAGTACTTC TRBJ2-7 NA TRBD1 TRBV6-6
CASSTFRGQLNTEAFF TGTGCCAGCAGCACCTTCCGCGGACAGCTGAACACTGAAGCTTTCTTT TRBJ1-1 NA NA TRBV6-6
CASSDRGQPTGELFF TGTGCCAGCAGTGACAGGGGGCAACCTACCGGGGAGCTGTTTTTT TRBJ2-2 NA TRBD1 TRBV6-4
CASSFAGSRNSYEQYF TGTGCCAGCAGCTTTGCGGGGTCCCGAAATTCCTACGAGCAGTACTTC TRBJ2-7 NA NA TRBV13
CASSPPTSGVYNEQFF TGTGCCAGCTCACCACCCACTAGCGGGGTCTACAATGAGCAGTTCTTC TRBJ2-1 NA TRBD2 TRBV18
CASSPPTAGSGNTIYF TGTGCCAGCTCACCACCGACGGCGGGCTCTGGAAACACCATATATTTT TRBJ1-3 NA NA TRBV18
CASSLEVGQGIYEQYF TGTGCCAGCAGCTTGGAAGTGGGACAAGGGATCTACGAGCAGTACTTC TRBJ2-7 NA NA TRBV5-6
CAWSVHPGSDQPQHF TGTGCCTGGAGTGTACACCCAGGGTCCGATCAGCCCCAGCATTTT TRBJ1-5 NA NA TRBV30
CASSLGLAGEPYSYNEQFF TGTGCCAGTAGTCTGGGGCTAGCGGGAGAACCCTACTCCTACAATGAGCAGTTCTTC TRBJ2-1 NA TRBD2 TRBV19
CASSRGDTYEQYF TGTGCCAGCAGCAGGGGGGATACCTACGAGCAGTACTTC TRBJ2-7 few NA TRBV28
CASSLAPGTHQETQYF TGTGCCAGCAGCTTAGCCCCCGGGACACACCAAGAGACCCAGTACTTC TRBJ2-5 NA NA TRBV7-9
CASSSSPSEQYF TGTGCCAGCAGCTCGTCCCCCTCCGAGCAGTACTTC TRBJ2-7 NA NA TRBV7-2
CASRGTGSSYEQYF TGCGCCAGCAGGGGCACCGGGAGCTCCTACGAGCAGTACTTC TRBJ2-7 NA NA TRBV10-2
CASSPGTMQTYNEQFF TGTGCCAGCAGCCCCGGGACTATGCAAACCTACAATGAGCAGTTCTTC TRBJ2-1 once TRBD2 TRBV13
CASSYSGTGGFYEQYF TGTGCCAGCAGTTATTCCGGGACAGGGGGCTTCTACGAGCAGTACTTC TRBJ2-7 NA TRBD1 TRBV6-5
CASSLATWREGREQYF TGCGCCAGCAGCTTGGCGACGTGGCGGGAGGGCCGCGAGCAGTACTTC TRBJ2-7 NA TRBD2 TRBV5-1
CAARRQGREKLFF TGTGCCGCTCGACGACAGGGTCGGGAAAAACTGTTTTTT TRBJ1-4 NA TRBD1 TRBV6-1
CASSSTGVSYNEQFF TGTGCCAGCAGCTCGACAGGGGTATCCTACAATGAGCAGTTCTTC TRBJ2-1 NA TRBD1 TRBV6-5
CASSQTGQGQAYGYTF TGTGCCAGCAGTCAGACGGGACAGGGTCAGGCCTATGGCTACACCTTC TRBJ1-2 NA TRBD1 TRBV5-8
CASSPTRRGQVEQYF TGTGCCAGCAGCCCTACGCGGAGGGGACAGGTCGAGCAGTACTTC TRBJ2-7 once TRBD1 TRBV5-6
CASSARQGYEQYF TGTGCCAGCAGCGCACGACAGGGCTACGAGCAGTACTTC TRBJ2-7 NA TRBD1 TRBV5-6
CASSHPGQGQETQYF TGTGCCAGCAGTCACCCGGGACAGGGTCAAGAGACCCAGTACTTC TRBJ2-5 few TRBD1 TRBV27
CASSTGRGGNTEAFF TGTGCCAGTAGTACGGGGCGGGGAGGGAACACTGAAGCTTTCTTT TRBJ1-1 NA NA TRBV19
CASEGLAGAYNEQFF TGTGCCTCGGAAGGGCTAGCGGGAGCCTACAATGAGCAGTTCTTC TRBJ2-1 NA TRBD2 TRBV30
CASTPVGSGYGYTF TGTGCCAGCACCCCCGTGGGGAGTGGCTATGGCTACACCTTC TRBJ1-2 NA NA TRBV6-5
CAIRTSGSTDTQYF TGTGCCATCAGGACTAGCGGGAGCACAGATACGCAGTATTTT TRBJ2-3 NA TRBD2 TRBV10-3
CASSHLDRGNTEAFF TGCGCCAGCAGCCACTTAGACAGGGGCAACACTGAAGCTTTCTTT TRBJ1-1 NA TRBD1 TRBV4-1
CASSNLPGQTPEQYF TGTGCCAGCAGCAACCTACCGGGACAAACCCCCGAGCAGTACTTC TRBJ2-7 once NA TRBV7-2
CASRGEGGEQYF TGTGCCAGTAGGGGCGAGGGAGGGGAGCAGTACTTC TRBJ2-7 few TRBD2 TRBV19
CASRWGIPYEQYF TGTGCCAGCAGATGGGGCATACCCTACGAGCAGTACTTC TRBJ2-7 NA NA TRBV28
CASSHPPSRARDEQFF TGTGCCAGCAGCCACCCCCCGTCGAGGGCTCGGGATGAGCAGTTCTTC TRBJ2-1 NA NA TRBV7-9
CASSFPRTSGSSGEQFF TGTGCCAGCAGTTTCCCTAGGACTAGCGGGAGTTCGGGTGAGCAGTTCTTC TRBJ2-1 NA TRBD2 TRBV28
CASSPDSRCEKLFF TGTGCCAGCAGCCCGGACAGCCGATGCGAAAAACTGTTTTTT TRBJ1-4 NA NA TRBV7-9
CASSYLAGGYNEQFF TGTGCCAGCAGTTACCTAGCGGGAGGATACAATGAGCAGTTCTTC TRBJ2-1 NA TRBD2 TRBV6-5
CASSHRGWEQYF TGTGCCAGCAGCCATAGGGGATGGGAGCAGTACTTC TRBJ2-7 NA NA TRBV14
CASSFIPGLAGSFEQFF TGTGCCAGCAGCTTTATACCGGGACTAGCGGGATCGTTTGAGCAGTTCTTC TRBJ2-1 NA TRBD2 TRBV7-2
CAISEAGQPSNYGYTF TGTGCCATCAGTGAAGCAGGACAGCCTTCTAACTATGGCTACACCTTC TRBJ1-2 NA NA TRBV10-3
CASSQSGTGGVDTGELFF TGTGCCAGCAGCCAATCCGGGACAGGGGGCGTAGACACCGGGGAGCTGTTTTTT TRBJ2-2 NA TRBD1 TRBV27
CASSLIPGGYSNTGELFF TGCGCCAGCAGCTTGATACCAGGGGGCTATAGTAACACCGGGGAGCTGTTTTTT TRBJ2-2 NA TRBD1 TRBV5-1
CASSEGDYSNQPQHF TGTGCCAGCAGTGAAGGAGACTATAGCAATCAGCCCCAGCATTTT TRBJ1-5 NA NA TRBV6-1